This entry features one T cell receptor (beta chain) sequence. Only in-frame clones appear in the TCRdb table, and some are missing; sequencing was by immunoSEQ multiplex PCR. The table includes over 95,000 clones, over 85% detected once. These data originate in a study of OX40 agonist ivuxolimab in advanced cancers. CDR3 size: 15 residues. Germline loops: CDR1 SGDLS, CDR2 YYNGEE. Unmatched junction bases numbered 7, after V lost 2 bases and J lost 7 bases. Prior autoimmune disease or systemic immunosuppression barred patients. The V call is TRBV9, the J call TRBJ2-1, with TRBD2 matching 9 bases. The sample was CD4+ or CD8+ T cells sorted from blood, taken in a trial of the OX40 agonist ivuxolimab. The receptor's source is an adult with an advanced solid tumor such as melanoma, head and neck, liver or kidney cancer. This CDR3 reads CASSVASGATNEQFF. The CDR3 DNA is TGTGCCAGCAGCGTCGCTAGCGGGGCAACAAATGAGCAGTTCTTC.